The 8 T cell receptor beta chains given below trace back to one sample, sequenced in a study of blood T cell repertoires in COVID-19 (dated by TCRdb to 2019 to 2021). To prepare the library, the immunoSEQ multiplex PCR assay was applied. This immuneACCESS table, as held by TCRdb, lists in-frame sequences with V and J called but not all clones. Of the missing ones, under half trace to an unresolved V gene in checked studies; the others have no known cause. Present in this sample are tens of thousands of clones, about 89% of which were seen just once. Around 7% of the sample goes to the ten largest clones. Input material: peripheral blood. The receptors stem from a human donor with acute or convalescent COVID-19. The donor label of this sample is uncertain.

The genes are TRBV11-3 and TRBJ2-3; the D is unclear. The germline CDR1 and CDR2 sequences are SGHNT and YENEEA. The CDR3 has 13 amino acids. The V gene lost 5 bases and the J gene lost 2 bases, with 8 bases spanning the gap. In DNA form, the CDR3 reads TGTGCCAGCAGCCCCAGACTCACAGATACGCAGTATTTT. Amino acid sequence: CASSPRLTDTQYF.

CDR3 loop: CASSEWDMEQYF. In nucleotides, the CDR3 is TGTGCCAGCAGTGAATGGGACATGGAGCAGTACTTC. This chain uses TRBV2 with TRBJ2-7, with a weak D call TRBD1 (6 bases). With 2 bases removed from V and 7 bases from J, the gap between germline ends came to 9 bases. Germline lookup yields CDR1 SNHLY and CDR2 FYNNEI. The CDR3 has 12 residues.

This sequence joins TRBV7-3 and TRBJ2-7; D possibly corresponds to TRBD1 (7 bases). V gave up 8 bases and J gave up 1 base, with 15 bases separating them. Germline loops: CDR1 SGHTA, CDR2 FQGTGA. The CDR3 runs 14 residues. CDR3 region: CASAAGGMSYEQYF. The CDR3 DNA is TGTGCCAGCGCGGCAGGGGGGATGTCCTACGAGCAGTACTTC.

The rearrangement uses TRBV11-3 and TRBJ2-3; D possibly corresponds to TRBD1 (5 bases). V was shortened by 4 bases and J by 0 bases, with 14 bases between the two germline ends. Germline V lookup: CDR1 SGHNT, CDR2 YENEEA. The CDR3 loop spans 16 amino acids. The chain's CDR3 is CASSSKTAHSTDTQYF. DNA of the CDR3: TGTGCCAGCAGCTCAAAGACAGCCCATAGCACAGATACGCAGTATTTT.

This clone appeared once. The chain is built from TRBV10-3 and TRBJ2-7; possibly TRBD2 for D (7 bases). This CDR3 contains 13 residues. From germline, CDR1 is ENHRY and CDR2 SYGVKD. Trimming pared 11 bases from V and 3 bases from J, leaving 17 bases between. CDR3 loop: CAGGGLIGYEQYF. CDR3 sequence (DNA): TGTGCCGGGGGGGGCCTTATCGGCTACGAGCAGTACTTC.

The V and J genes are TRBV6-5 and TRBJ1-4; 7 positions agree with TRBD1. V was pared by 8 bases and J by 5 bases, with 5 bases of the junction left unmatched. The CDR3 extends over 13 amino acids. Looked up from germline, CDR1 is MNHEY and CDR2 is SVGAGI. Here the CDR3 reads CASGDRFNEKLFF. The CDR3 DNA follows: TGTGCCAGCGGGGACAGATTCAATGAAAAACTGTTTTTT.

V gene TRBV6-2 or TRBV6-3 combines with J gene TRBJ1-2; D is possibly TRBD1 (5 bases). Germline-derived CDR1 and CDR2 are MNHEY and SVGEGT. The CDR3 is 13 residues long. The germline V and J ends were trimmed by 5 bases and 2 bases, with 9 bases remaining between them. The CDR3: CASSTGINYGYTF. The CDR3 nucleotides read TGTGCCAGCAGTACAGGCATCAACTATGGCTACACCTTC.

This chain uses TRBV9 with TRBJ1-1, with TRBD1 as a possible D gene (5 bases). The germline CDR1 and CDR2 sequences are SGDLS and YYNGEE. V was cut by 4 bases and J by 8 bases, with 15 bases left in between. This CDR3 spans 13 amino acids. CDR3 nucleotide sequence: TGTGCCAGCAGCCCTGAATGGGGACTGGAAGCTTTCTTT. This translates into CASSPEWGLEAFF.